Each of the 7 T cell receptor beta chains below was sequenced from the same sample in a study of T cells after yellow fever vaccination. TCRdb recomputed calls from the 5' RACE reads with MiXCR, one row per CDR3 protein. The sample holds 150,000 or so distinct CDR3 sequences; around 9.3% are singletons and the top ten take approximately 35%. Sequenced here: CD8+ T cells sorted from PBMCs, sampled 45 days after the yellow fever booster vaccination. The receptors were sampled from a man aged 18 to 35 who received the YFV17D yellow fever vaccine.

This clonotype was observed a few times. The V gene is TRBV4-3, the J gene TRBJ1-2, with TRBD1 matching 7 bases. The CDR3 runs to 15 residues. The germline gives CDR1 LGHNA, CDR2 YSLEER. With 3 bases clipped from V and 3 bases from J, the junction kept 7 bases outside the gene matches. The CDR3 region is CASSHTRGLDYGYTF. The CDR3 DNA follows: TGCGCCAGCAGCCACACAAGGGGGCTCGACTATGGCTACACCTTC.

This clonotype has just a few counts. One junction end does not reproduce the germline sequence, and a read error may be involved. The chain is built from TRBV29-1 and TRBJ1-1; TRBD1 agrees at 9 bases. The CDR3 runs 13 residues. The germline gives CDR1 SQVTM, CDR2 ANQGSEA. CDR3 residues: CSVWDRAHFFKIF. In DNA, the CDR3 is TGCAGCGTCTGGGACAGGGCACACTTTTTTAAGATCTTT.

The V gene is TRBV10-3, the J gene TRBJ1-2; D uncertain. The CDR3 runs 14 residues. Germline-derived CDR1 and CDR2 are ENHRY and SYGVKD. V shed 7 bases and J shed 4 bases, with 16 bases lying between them. This CDR3 reads CAIKAGPEIYGYTF. DNA of the CDR3: TGTGCCATCAAGGCTGGACCGGAGATCTATGGCTACACCTTC.

The rearrangement links TRBV12-3 or TRBV12-4 to TRBJ2-2; 7 nucleotides align to TRBD1. Trimming cost V 5 bases and J 4 bases; bases outside gene matches: 4. The CDR3 length is 14 residues. This CDR3 is CASSEGASTGELFF. CDR3 coding DNA: TGTGCCAGCAGTGAGGGGGCCAGCACCGGGGAGCTGTTTTTT.

This clonotype was counted at least ten times. The rearrangement uses TRBV7-9 and TRBJ2-1; D not certain. Germline assignment: CDR1 SEHNR and CDR2 FQNEAQ (reference sequence). V dropped 2 bases and J dropped 5 bases, with 4 bases sitting between them. The CDR3 runs 12 residues. CDR3 residues: CASSLQDNEQFF. In nucleotides, the CDR3 is TGTGCCAGCAGCTTACAGGACAATGAGCAGTTCTTC.

The chain combines TRBV6-2 or TRBV6-3 with TRBJ2-7; a possible D gene is TRBD2 (6 bases). The V end was cut by 2 bases, the J end by 7 bases, with 12 bases between. CDR1 is MNHEY and CDR2 is SVGEGT in the germline V gene. The CDR3 is made up of 13 amino acids. This CDR3 is CASSYVGEVEQYV. CDR3 DNA sequence: TGTGCCAGCAGTTACGTTGGGGAGGTTGAGCAGTACGTC.

This rearrangement joins TRBV29-1 to TRBJ2-1, with 7 nucleotides matching TRBD1. The J segment lost 0 bases and the V segment lost 0 bases, leaving 8 bases of the junction unmatched. This CDR3 region has 17 residues. Germline V gives CDR1 SQVTM, CDR2 ANQGSEA. The CDR3 DNA sequence: TGCAGCGTTGAAGACCCTCGACAGGGCCCCTCCTACAATGAGCAGTTCTTC. Its protein is CSVEDPRQGPSYNEQFF.